This TCR beta chain was sequenced for a study of T cells in Graves' hyperthyroidism and ophthalmopathy. As concerns this clonotype: Its target is unknown.

Study results and caveats: Most thyroid clonotypes expanded above 0.001 appeared in blood too.

Amplified TCR beta CDR3 regions came from RNA transcripts. The HTBI primer set served for first-round RT-PCR of the TCR CDR3. TCRdb reanalysed the multiplex PCR reads using MiXCR and keeps one entry per CDR3 protein. The data contain around 350,000 distinct CDR3 sequences, roughly 15% of them singletons. The V segment lost 5 bases and the J segment 0 bases; nucleotides outside the gene matches: 12. The CDR3 length is 18 residues. CDR1 is SGHDN and CDR2 is FVKESK in the germline V gene. V is TRBV14 and J is TRBJ2-1; 8 nucleotides line up with TRBD2. Sequences were obtained from blood. The receptor's source is an older woman with Graves' ophthalmopathy. CDR3 sequence reads: CASSLNSGVFSSYNEQFF. The CDR3 coding sequence is TGTGCCAGCAGCTTAAATAGCGGGGTGTTTAGCTCCTACAATGAGCAGTTCTTC.